These T cell receptor beta chains were read from a single sample in a study of blood T cell repertoires in COVID-19. Libraries were prepared by immunoSEQ multiplex PCR; TCRdb keeps only in-frame clonotypes and omits some of them. The table records approximately 75,000 clones, 75% to 90% of them present only once. The source material was peripheral blood. The receptors were gathered from a man older than 75 with acute or convalescent COVID-19. CDR3s include the opening cysteine and the closing phenylalanine or tryptophan. A D gene is named only where the DNA matches it firmly. The listing skips clone size in some rows; elsewhere it reads once, few, many or a size class.

d_call,j_call,clone_size,v_call,cdr3_nt,cdr3_aa
NA,TRBJ2-2,NA,TRBV18,TGTGCCAGTTCCCAGGAAGCGAACACCGGGGAGCTGTTTTTT,CASSQEANTGELFF
TRBD1,TRBJ1-1,NA,TRBV28,TGTGCCAGCAGTTCCATATACGCCGGGACAGGGGCCACTGAAGCTTTCTTT,CASSSIYAGTGATEAFF
TRBD2,TRBJ2-1,NA,TRBV24-1,TGTGCCACCAGTGATTTGCGAGGGACTAGCGGGAGTACCCCCCAGTCTGAGCAGTTCTTC,CATSDLRGTSGSTPQSEQFF
TRBD1,TRBJ1-1,NA,TRBV3-1/TRBV3-2,TGTGCCAGCAGACACACAGGGGAAACTGAAGCTTTCTTT,CASRHTGETEAFF
TRBD1,TRBJ1-4,NA,TRBV9,TGTGCCAGCAGCGCCGGACAGGGGATTAATAATGAAAAACTGTTTTTT,CASSAGQGINNEKLFF
NA,TRBJ2-5,NA,TRBV25-1,TGTGCCAGCAGTGATACAGGGTCCACGCAAGAGACCCAGTACTTC,CASSDTGSTQETQYF
NA,TRBJ2-1,NA,TRBV5-1,TGCGCCAGCAGCTTGGCGGTGGACAGCCTATCCTACAATGAGCAGTTCTTC,CASSLAVDSLSYNEQFF
NA,TRBJ2-7,NA,TRBV5-6,TGTGCCAGCAGCTTCGAAGAAAGCGGTTCCCTTCGCCACGAGCAGTACTTC,CASSFEESGSLRHEQYF
TRBD1,TRBJ1-6,NA,TRBV7-8,TGTGCCAGCAGCTTGCGACAGGGAGATTCACCCCTCCACTTT,CASSLRQGDSPLHF
NA,TRBJ2-5,NA,TRBV5-4,TGTGCCAGCAGTCAAGGGACTCGGCACGGGGAGACCCAGTACTTC,CASSQGTRHGETQYF
NA,TRBJ2-5,NA,TRBV12-5,TGTGCTAGTGGGGAGACCGGGACAACCGACCAAGAGACCCAGTACTTC,CASGETGTTDQETQYF
NA,TRBJ1-6,few,TRBV6-1,TGTGCCAGCAGTGAAGCCCTGAGGTCCTATCTCCACTTT,CASSEALRSYLHF
NA,TRBJ2-1,NA,TRBV24-1,TGTGCCACCAGTGATTCGCCCCAGGATTCCTACAATGAGCAGTTCTTC,CATSDSPQDSYNEQFF
NA,TRBJ2-5,NA,TRBV3-1/TRBV3-2,TGTGCCAGCAGCCAGTTTAGCAGACCCCAAGAGACCCAGTACTTC,CASSQFSRPQETQYF
TRBD1,TRBJ1-6,NA,TRBV18,TGTGCCAGCTCACCCATGACAGGGGGCGCTTCCTTACCCCTCCACTTT,CASSPMTGGASLPLHF
TRBD1,TRBJ1-1,NA,TRBV10-3,TGTGCCATCAGTGAGTCTCGGGACAGCCCCGAAGCTTTCTTT,CAISESRDSPEAFF